The TCR beta chain under discussion was sequenced for a study of cytomegalovirus exposure and HLA in healthy donors. Study findings and constraints: Later, an analysis found that common viral pathogens appeared to be linked with several of the most significant clusters. An analysis was carried out at a later point. It showed that HLA-associated TCR beta chains were more clonally expanded than equally common non-associated chains.

Deletions cut 1 base from V and 12 bases from J, with 12 bases between. Germline V gives CDR1 SEHNR, CDR2 FQNEAQ (reference sequence). The CDR3 extends over 12 amino acids. The PCR had 60 Vbeta and 13 Jbeta primers. Only in-frame clones appear in the TCRdb table, and some are missing; sequencing was by immunoSEQ multiplex PCR. The top ten hold approximately 3.9% of the sample, which has about 100,000 clones, approximately 81% seen once. Comment on this clone: Its antigen remains unknown.

The sequenced sample was PBMCs. The TCR was taken from a woman in her 70s in good health and CMV-seropositive. The rearrangement joins TRBV7-9 to TRBJ2-5; weak D call: TRBD1 (5 bases). The CDR3 DNA reads TGTGCCAGCAGCTTAGTCAAGGACATGGAGTACTTC. It translates to CASSLVKDMEYF.